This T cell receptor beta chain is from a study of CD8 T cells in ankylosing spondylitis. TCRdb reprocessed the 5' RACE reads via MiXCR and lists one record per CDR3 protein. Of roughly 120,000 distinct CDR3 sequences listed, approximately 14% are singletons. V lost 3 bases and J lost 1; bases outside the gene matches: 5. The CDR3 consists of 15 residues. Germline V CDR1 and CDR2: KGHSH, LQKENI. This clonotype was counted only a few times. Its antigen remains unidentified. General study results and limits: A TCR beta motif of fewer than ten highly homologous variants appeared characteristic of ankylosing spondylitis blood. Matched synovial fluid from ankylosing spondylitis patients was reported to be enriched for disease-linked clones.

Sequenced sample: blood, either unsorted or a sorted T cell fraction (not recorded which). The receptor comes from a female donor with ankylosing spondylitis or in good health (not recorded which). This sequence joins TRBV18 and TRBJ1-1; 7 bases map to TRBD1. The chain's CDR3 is CASSPRDRENTEAFF. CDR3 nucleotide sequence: TGTGCCAGCTCACCCCGGGACAGAGAGAACACTGAAGCTTTCTTT.